This entry is about one T cell receptor beta chain. Its antigen is undetermined. This specimen comes from a study of STAT3 mutations in large granular lymphocyte leukemia. Study in general: Over half of T-LGLL patients had one or more immunosuppressive regimens. Findings of the study overall: Differing intervals and regimens complicate linking therapy response to clone burden. Every T-LGLL patient had at least one immunodominant TCRbeta clonotype. In several patients, dominant TCR clone burden exceeded STAT3 mutant burden, suggesting STAT3 mutation arose secondarily. No sample exists from the first appearance of each clone.

This CDR3 has 15 amino acids. The germline V gene encodes CDR1 LGHNA and CDR2 YSLEER. V shed 0 bases and J shed 2 bases, with 10 bases lying between them. Data came from immunoSEQ multiplex PCR; TCRdb stores just in-frame clones and leaves some out. Of about 5,500 clones in the sample, 90% to 95% were seen once. The gene calls are TRBV4-3 and TRBJ1-1, with D hard to call. This sequence originates from a man between 60 and 75 years old with T-cell large granular lymphocyte leukemia. Some clones in this sample may be carry-over from other donors' samples. What was sequenced was peripheral blood mononuclear cells. CDR3 coding DNA: TGCGCCAGCAGCCAAGATTTCCCCAGCAACACTGAAGCTTTCTTT. Protein product: CASSQDFPSNTEAFF.